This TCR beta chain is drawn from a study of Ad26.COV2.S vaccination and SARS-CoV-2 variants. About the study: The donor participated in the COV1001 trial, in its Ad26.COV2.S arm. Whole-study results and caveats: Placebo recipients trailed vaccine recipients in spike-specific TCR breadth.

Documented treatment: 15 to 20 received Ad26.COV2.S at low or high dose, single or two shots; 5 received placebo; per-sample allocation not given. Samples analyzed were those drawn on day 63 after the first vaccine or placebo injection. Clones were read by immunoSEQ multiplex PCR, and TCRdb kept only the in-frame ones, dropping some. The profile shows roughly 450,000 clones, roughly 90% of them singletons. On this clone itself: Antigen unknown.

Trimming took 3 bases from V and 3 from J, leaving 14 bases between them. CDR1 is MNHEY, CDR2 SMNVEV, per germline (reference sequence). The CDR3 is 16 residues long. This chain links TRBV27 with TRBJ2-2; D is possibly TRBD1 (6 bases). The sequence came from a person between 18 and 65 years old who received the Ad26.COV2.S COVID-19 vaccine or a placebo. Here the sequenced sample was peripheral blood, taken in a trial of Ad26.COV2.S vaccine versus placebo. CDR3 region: CASSFQGSSDTGELFF. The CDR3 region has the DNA TGTGCCAGCAGTTTTCAGGGGAGCTCGGACACCGGGGAGCTGTTTTTT.